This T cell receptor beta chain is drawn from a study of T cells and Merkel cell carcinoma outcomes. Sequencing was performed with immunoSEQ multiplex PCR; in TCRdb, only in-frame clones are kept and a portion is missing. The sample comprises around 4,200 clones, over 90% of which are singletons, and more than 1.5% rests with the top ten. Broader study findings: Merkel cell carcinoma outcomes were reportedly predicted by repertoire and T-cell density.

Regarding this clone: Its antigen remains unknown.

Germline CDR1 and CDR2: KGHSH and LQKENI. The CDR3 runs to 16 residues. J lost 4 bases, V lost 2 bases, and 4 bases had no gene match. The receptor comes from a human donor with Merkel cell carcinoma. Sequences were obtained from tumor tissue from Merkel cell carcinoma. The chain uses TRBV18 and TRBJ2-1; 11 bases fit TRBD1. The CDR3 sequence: CASSPGQGAHYNEQFF. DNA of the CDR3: TGTGCCAGCTCACCAGGACAGGGGGCGCATTACAATGAGCAGTTCTTC.